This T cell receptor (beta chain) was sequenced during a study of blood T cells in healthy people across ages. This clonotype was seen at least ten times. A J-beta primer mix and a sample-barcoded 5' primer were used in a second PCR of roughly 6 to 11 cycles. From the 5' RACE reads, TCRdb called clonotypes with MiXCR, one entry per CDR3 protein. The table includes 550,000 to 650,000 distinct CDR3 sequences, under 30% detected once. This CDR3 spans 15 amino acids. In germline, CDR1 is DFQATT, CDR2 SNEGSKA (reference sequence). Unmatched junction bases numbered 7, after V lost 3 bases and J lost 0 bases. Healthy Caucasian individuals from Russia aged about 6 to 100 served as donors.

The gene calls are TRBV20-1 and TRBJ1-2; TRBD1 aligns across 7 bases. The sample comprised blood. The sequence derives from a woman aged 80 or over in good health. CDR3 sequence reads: CSARARQGANYGYTF. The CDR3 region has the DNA TGCAGTGCTAGGGCCAGACAGGGCGCTAACTATGGCTACACCTTC.